The T cell receptor (beta chain) under discussion was sequenced for a study of OX40 agonist ivuxolimab in advanced cancers. The assay was immunoSEQ multiplex PCR, and TCRdb's table has in-frame clones only and misses some. The data contain 70,000 to 95,000 clones, approximately 91% of them seen just once; the ten biggest clones take up approximately 0.7%. This CDR3 is 15 amino acids long. V dropped 3 bases and J dropped 2; count of bases not matched to a gene: 5. Germline assignment: CDR1 LGHNA and CDR2 YNFKEQ. The source is an adult with an advanced solid tumor such as melanoma, head and neck, liver or kidney cancer. The sample consisted of CD4+ or CD8+ T cells sorted from blood, taken in a trial of the OX40 agonist ivuxolimab. This chain links TRBV4-2 with TRBJ2-3; 7 positions agree with TRBD1. CDR3 bases: TGTGCCAGCAGCCACAGGACAGGATACACAGATACGCAGTATTTT. Protein: CASSHRTGYTDTQYF.